These 9 T cell receptor beta chains were sequenced from one sample in a study of blood T cell repertoires in COVID-19. TCRdb's table, derived via immunoSEQ multiplex PCR, lists solely in-frame clones and lacks some. Here the sample spans approximately 200,000 clones, around 88% being singletons. The material sequenced was peripheral blood. All receptors come from a man younger than 35 with active or convalescent COVID-19.

The genes are TRBV10-3 and TRBJ2-1; D possibly corresponds to TRBD2 (6 bases). The ends were cut back, 6 bases at V and 5 bases at J, with 8 bases in the middle. The CDR3 sequence is 12 residues long. Germline V gene sequence: CDR1 ENHRY, CDR2 SYGVKD. The CDR3 is CAIRTRDNEQFF. The CDR3 DNA is TGTGCCATCAGGACTAGGGACAATGAGCAGTTCTTC.

The chain uses TRBV5-5 and TRBJ2-7; 8 positions match TRBD2. V gave up 2 bases and J gave up 2 bases; unmatched junction bases: 6. The germline gives CDR1 SGHKS, CDR2 YYEKEE (reference sequence). The CDR3 extends over 15 amino acids. CDR3 nucleotides: TGTGCCAGCAGCTTCTACGGGACTAGAACCTACGAGCAGTACTTC. Translation gives CASSFYGTRTYEQYF.

The chain has TRBV30 and TRBJ2-1, with 16 bases lining up with TRBD2. This CDR3 has 16 amino acids. The germline V gene encodes CDR1 GTSNPN and CDR2 SVGIG (reference sequence). The V and J ends lost 2 bases and 14 bases, in that order; junction bases with no gene match: 12. CDR3 sequence (DNA): TGTGCCTGGAGTCCCCTATTGGGACTAGCGGGAGGGATAGAGTTCTTC. It translates to CAWSPLLGLAGGIEFF.

In its sample, this clone was seen a few times. The V and J genes are TRBV4-3 and TRBJ1-4; 9 nucleotides align to TRBD1. The CDR3 is 15 amino acids. Germline CDR1 LGHNA, CDR2 YSLEER. V shed 0 bases, J shed 7 bases, and the junction held 3 bases outside the gene matches. CDR3 in amino acids: CASSQDGTGSEKLFF. DNA for the CDR3: TGCGCCAGCAGCCAAGATGGGACAGGGAGTGAAAAACTGTTTTTT.

The genes are TRBV2 and TRBJ2-1, with D hard to call. The germline V gene encodes CDR1 SNHLY and CDR2 FYNNEI. The ends were cut back, 4 bases at V and 6 bases at J, with 13 bases in the middle. The CDR3 sequence is 14 residues long. The CDR3 nucleotides read TGTGCCAGCAGTGGAGGTGTACGAAGCAATGAGCAGTTCTTC. Protein sequence: CASSGGVRSNEQFF.

The CDR3 loop reads CAWDPGQETIAFF. Written as DNA, the CDR3 is TGTGCCTGGGATCCGGGACAGGAGACGATAGCTTTCTTT. V gene TRBV30 combines with J gene TRBJ1-1, with 8 bases lining up with TRBD1. Unmatched junction bases numbered 12, after V lost 5 bases and J lost 10 bases. Germline CDR1 is GTSNPN and CDR2 is SVGIG (reference sequence). The CDR3 spans 13 residues.

The chain couples TRBV2 to TRBJ2-7, with 7 bases fitting TRBD2. The V gene's germline CDR1 is SNHLY and CDR2 FYNNEI. J lost 2 bases, V lost 5 bases, and 6 bases had no gene match. There are 14 residues in the CDR3. CDR3 in DNA: TGTGCCAGCAGTCCGGGAGGTGGTCCCTACGAGCAGTACTTC. It encodes CASSPGGGPYEQYF.

The chain carries TRBV7-9 and TRBJ1-4; D might be TRBD1 (6 bases). Germline values: CDR1 SEHNR, CDR2 FQNEAQ (reference sequence). The CDR3 has 14 residues. Trimming shortened V by 5 bases and J by 3 bases, and 10 bases separated the two germline ends. The CDR3 DNA reads as TGTGCCAGCAGCCTGGGACATTCTAATGAAAAACTGTTTTTT. Translation gives CASSLGHSNEKLFF.

The V and J genes are TRBV7-2 and TRBJ1-5; no clear D. This CDR3 has 13 amino acids. CDR1 is SGHTA, CDR2 FQGNSA, per germline. V gave up 4 bases and J gave up 0 bases, with 4 bases separating them. The CDR3: CASSSFSNQPQHF. The DNA of the CDR3 is TGTGCCAGCAGCTCGTTTAGCAATCAGCCCCAGCATTTT.